This T cell receptor (beta chain) was identified in a study of identical twins. Template switching supplied a universal primer site; unique molecular identifiers were carried on the cDNA. TCRdb reprocessed the 5' RACE reads via MiXCR and lists one record per CDR3 protein. Of about 810,000 distinct CDR3 sequences in the sample, around 12% are singletons; the top ten hold around 1.6%. CDR3 length equals 12 residues. The germline gives CDR1 DFQATT, CDR2 SNEGSKA (reference sequence). V lost 3 bases, J lost 4 bases, and 6 bases lay in between. These data are also associated with another study on yellow fever vaccine responses in identical twins.

V is TRBV20-1 and J is TRBJ2-2; D not certain. The source material was PBMCs. The receptor was isolated from a woman aged 18-29 years in good health. The CDR3 reads CSASDGTGELFF. The CDR3 coding sequence is TGCAGTGCTAGTGACGGCACCGGGGAGCTGTTTTTT.